This T cell receptor beta chain is drawn from a study of T cell changes during pregnancy in multiple sclerosis (dated by TCRdb to between 2017 and 2020). Notes on the research overall: The study examined how the T cell repertoire changed over the course of pregnancy in women with multiple sclerosis.

The library was produced with the immunoSEQ multiplex PCR assay. The immuneACCESS repertoire file appears here via TCRdb, limited to in-frame rearrangements. These files lack a portion of the clones; in checked studies, under half of the deficit traces to unresolved V genes, and the cause of the others is not known. The sample has about 59,000 clones on record, 92% of them singletons. About 2.5% of the sample rests with the top ten. The germline ends are 24 bases apart after V is trimmed by 5 bases and J by 5 bases. Reading the germline V gene (reference sequence) gives CDR1 MNHEY and CDR2 SMNVEV. Its CDR3 holds 17 amino acids, cysteine through phenylalanine. This entry keeps only the CDR3 DNA: 51 bases, framed from base 1. In regard to this clone: Its binding antigen is unknown. No quality values exist for individual bases; no much larger clone is one base distant.

The sequence was collected from a female donor with multiple sclerosis, enrolled in a pregnancy study. The specimen was peripheral blood, collected in the first trimester of pregnancy. Rearrangement joined TRBV27 to TRBJ1-2, with TRBD1 as a weak D call on 6 bases. This receptor carries the CDR3 CASSPGAVTRTIYGYTF. The nucleotides read TGTGCCAGCAGTCCAGGGGCAGTTACAAGGACCATTTATGGCTACACCTTC.